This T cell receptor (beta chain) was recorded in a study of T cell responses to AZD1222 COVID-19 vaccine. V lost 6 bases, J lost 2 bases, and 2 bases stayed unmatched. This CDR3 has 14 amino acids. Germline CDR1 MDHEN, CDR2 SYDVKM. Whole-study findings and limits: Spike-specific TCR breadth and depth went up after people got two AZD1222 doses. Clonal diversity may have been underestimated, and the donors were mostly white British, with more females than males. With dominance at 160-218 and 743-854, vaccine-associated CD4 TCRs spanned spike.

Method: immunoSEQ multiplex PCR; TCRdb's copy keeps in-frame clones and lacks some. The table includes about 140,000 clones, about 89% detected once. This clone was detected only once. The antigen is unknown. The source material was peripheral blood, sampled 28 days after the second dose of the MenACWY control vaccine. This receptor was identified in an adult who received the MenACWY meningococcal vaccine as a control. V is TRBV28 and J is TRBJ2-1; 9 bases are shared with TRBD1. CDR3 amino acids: CASRGTGTYNEQFF. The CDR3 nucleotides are TGTGCCAGCAGGGGGACAGGGACCTACAATGAGCAGTTCTTC.